The sequence of this T cell receptor (beta chain) was determined in a study of CD8 T cells in ankylosing spondylitis. This clonotype was observed a few times. Its antigen is currently unknown. Study observations and caveats: Disease-linked clones were reportedly significantly enriched in matched ankylosing spondylitis synovial fluid. Ankylosing spondylitis blood appeared to carry a characteristic TCR beta motif of eight or nine highly homologous variants. Those disease-linked clones were CD8+; they were also relatively rare in peripheral blood. Some motif variants were previously reported in reactive arthritis synovial fluid and blood.

5'-RACE, quantitative and with molecular barcodes, yielded the TCR beta libraries. TCRdb reprocessed the 5' RACE reads via MiXCR and lists one record per CDR3 protein. Of 700,000 to 1,000,000 distinct CDR3 sequences listed, about 12% are singletons. This receptor was identified in a male donor with ankylosing spondylitis. Sequencing was carried out using blood, either unsorted or a sorted T cell fraction (not recorded which).

The CDR3 protein is CASTPSGRGRQPQHF. DNA of the CDR3: TGTGCCAGCACCCCCTCCGGCCGGGGTCGGCAGCCCCAGCATTTT. The chain carries TRBV12-3 or TRBV12-4 and TRBJ1-5, with no clear D. Trimming stripped 7 bases from V and 7 bases from J, with 20 bases between. The CDR3 has 15 amino acids.